This section outlines one TCR beta chain sequence together with its context. At least ten counts were recorded for this clonotype. Its antigen is currently not known. No much larger clonotype is one base removed from it; base qualities were not supplied. The data derive from a study of Graves' ophthalmopathy and Graves' hyperthyroidism (dated 2018 in TCRdb). Study-level background: Hyperthyroidism was considered stable if no progression to ophthalmopathy occurred within 18 months of follow-up. The study used TCR beta repertoire signatures to distinguish Graves' ophthalmopathy from Graves' hyperthyroidism and to predict progression to ophthalmopathy. In total, 135 blood samples were TCR-sequenced: some 40 ophthalmopathy, some 75 hyperthyroidism and approximately 17 hyperthyroidism-to-ophthalmopathy patients. A discovery set of 95 to 100 patients (under 45 ophthalmopathy, 57 stable hyperthyroidism) was enrolled to explore V-J signatures distinguishing ophthalmopathy from hyperthyroidism. An independent validation cohort comprised around 20 hyperthyroidism patients and about 16 patients who later progressed from hyperthyroidism to ophthalmopathy. In more than five hyperthyroidism patients, T-cell repertoires of thyroid tissue and blood were compared. Following sampling, methimazole starting at 30 mg daily was administered to hyperthyroidism patients, and high-dose intravenous methylprednisolone was administered to ophthalmopathy patients. Here is what the overall study found, with its caveats: In cross-validation, the 13-signature model distinguished ophthalmopathy from stable hyperthyroidism with around 86% sensitivity and approximately 81% specificity, while in the test set the corresponding values were roughly 80% and 75%. In validation, the model predicted ophthalmopathy progression with about 71% sensitivity and around 72% specificity; fewer than 15 predicted patients were CT-confirmed with GO in a median of 6.5 months. Most expanded thyroid clonotypes with frequency above 0.001 were also detected in blood, suggesting blood repertoires may reflect the thyroid immune response. Sample size was not predetermined statistically, and investigators were not blinded to group allocation.

For repertoire sequencing, the TCR beta CDR3 regions were amplified from RNA transcripts. HTBI primers and the Qiagen OneStep RT-PCR kit were used in a first-round RT-PCR, which was followed by a second-round multiplex PCR, size selection and purification. The libraries underwent paired-end sequencing with 100 bp reads on an Illumina HiSeq2000. In the authors' own workflow: SOAPnuke was used to process the reads, throwing out any read that had adapters, had uncalled bases, had a mean Phred below 15, or lacked an exact constant-primer or identifier match. COPE v1.2.5 was used to merge the high-quality paired reads. Clonotypes were defined as unique nucleotide sequences and were aligned to IMGT TRB V, D and J references using MiTCR v1.1. The analysis was limited to V-J combinations with a frequency above 0.0001, which together covered 99% to 99.2% of the repertoires. For each V-J combination, a TCR clonal expansion and chaos score was defined as F50 clonal expansion divided by the chaos observed in the TCRdist matrix. Welch's t-statistics and random forest were used to reduce features to about 14 V-J combinations, which were fed into a naive Bayes classifier. The similarity between thyroid and blood repertoires was quantified using the Morisita-Horn index. TCRdb trimmed public reads at Q25 via fastp, called clones via MiXCR and kept in-frame beta chains. CDR3 protein sequences are deduplicated, and each keeps its most common genes and DNA. The V and J calls were determined by TCRdb, not by the authors. This sample has a few hundred thousand distinct CDR3 sequences in its table, and 35% to 40% of those were observed once. Roughly 4% of the sample goes to the ten largest clones.

Patients with hyperthyroidism were aged 18 to 65 years, had been newly diagnosed, and had a disease duration of less than 2 months. Patients were excluded if they had other autoimmune diseases, uncontrolled infections, pregnancy or lactation. Clinical symptoms, serum thyroxine, TRAb, thyroid ultrasound and orbital computed tomography were used for diagnosis. Total RNA was extracted with Trizol reagent and quality-checked on an Agilent 2100 Bioanalyzer. The germline V gene supplies CDR1 SNHLY and CDR2 FYNNEI. Between the V and J ends, shortened by 6 bases and 14 bases respectively, the junction contains 26 bases. Its CDR3 holds 16 amino acids, cysteine through phenylalanine. The kept DNA is CDR3 alone, 48 bases in frame from the first base.

This sequence was found in an adult man with Graves' hyperthyroidism. This sequence uses TRBV2 and TRBJ1-6; a tentative D match to TRBD1 spans 5 bases. Sequenced: peripheral blood or thyroid tissue (not recorded which). The DNA is as follows: TGTGCCAGCAGGGGAGTGGGTGTGACCGCGGGGCCGGCCCTCCACTTT. Its amino acids are CASRGVGVTAGPALHF.